These 6 T cell receptor beta chains were sequenced from one sample in a study of T cell repertoires in aging, cancer and after chemotherapy. TRB rearrangements spanning V, D and J were amplified using mixed TRB-A/B primers. TCRdb redid the calling of the multiplex PCR reads with MiXCR, one entry per CDR3 protein. Of about 9,800 distinct CDR3 sequences listed, roughly 37% are singletons. The template was genomic DNA from peripheral blood, not RNA. What was sequenced was blood. The source of these receptors is a human donor in good health.

By frequency in the sample, this clonotype is medium-sized (0.01 to 0.1%). The V gene is TRBV29-1, the J gene TRBJ2-1; D ambiguous. Between the trimmed V and J ends, which lost 7 bases and 9 bases, there was a span of 10 bases. The CDR3 loop spans 10 amino acids. Germline assignment: CDR1 SQVTM and CDR2 ANQGSEA. CDR3 residues: CSGIAVEQFF. CDR3 in DNA: TGCAGCGGAATAGCCGTTGAGCAGTTCTTC.

The chain combines TRBV6-4 with TRBJ2-1; 8 positions match TRBD2. Germline loops: CDR1 MRHNA, CDR2 SNTAGT. The CDR3 is made up of 13 amino acids. Losses at the gene ends were 5 bases for V and 7 bases for J; bases not matched to a gene: 4. CDR3 in amino acids: CASSLREGNEQFF. Here the CDR3 DNA reads TGTGCCAGCAGTTTACGGGAGGGGAATGAGCAGTTCTTC.

This clonotype was counted only a few times. The chain uses TRBV6-5 and TRBJ2-3; 7 bases are a match to TRBD2. V shed 6 bases and J 14 bases; nucleotides not matched to a gene: 23. CDR3 size: 16 residues. Germline loops: CDR1 MNHEY, CDR2 SVGAGI. Here the CDR3 reads CASRSSGGSGGLGGYF. DNA of the CDR3: TGTGCCAGCAGGTCCTCGGGAGGATCGGGAGGCCTCGGAGGGTATTTT.

The chain has TRBV27 and TRBJ2-4; 9 bases agree with TRBD2. From germline, CDR1 is MNHEY and CDR2 SMNVEV (reference sequence). CDR3 length equals 14 residues. V shed 4 bases and J 4 bases; nucleotides not matched to a gene: 2. In DNA form, the CDR3 reads TGTGCCAGCAGTTCTAGCGGGACAAAAAACATTCAGTACTTC. This codes for CASSSSGTKNIQYF.

The chain employs TRBV27 and TRBJ2-7; D is perhaps TRBD1 or TRBD2 (7 bases each). This CDR3 contains 14 residues. CDR1 MNHEY and CDR2 SMNVEV come from the germline V gene (reference sequence). Trimming shortened V by 4 bases and J by 0 bases, and 10 bases separated the two germline ends. DNA for the CDR3: TGTGCCAGCAGTTCAGGGGGGGGCTCCTACGAGCAGTACTTC. This codes for CASSSGGGSYEQYF.

This clonotype was seen only a few times. The chain couples TRBV12-3 or TRBV12-4 to TRBJ2-2, with 8 nucleotides matching TRBD2. The CDR3 sequence is 18 residues long. The V segment lost 6 bases and the J segment 4 bases; nucleotides outside the gene matches: 16. In nucleotides, the CDR3 is TGTGCCAGCAGCTTCGCGGGGGGTGGCGGGCAGGCCACCGGGGAGCTGTTTTTT. This translates into CASSFAGGGGQATGELFF.